The source of this TCR beta chain is a study of beta chain features in type 1 diabetes. A few counts support this clone. No antigen is known for it. General study points: Patients' naive, central memory and regulatory TCRB repertoires appeared more alike than those of healthy donors. Short templates might get an advantage during PCR, and this would be equal in patients and controls.

Sorting of CD4+ naive, central memory, regulatory and stem cell-like memory cells was performed via CD45RO/CCR7/CD25/CD127/CD95/CD27. Of the isolated RNA, all was reverse transcribed, and so the sequenced material was expressed TCRB transcripts. The repertoire was sequenced with immunoSEQ multiplex PCR; TCRdb's copy has only in-frame clones and lacks some. Of around 15,000 clones listed, around two fifths are singletons. The sequence was collected from a woman in her thirties or forties in good health. The sample consisted of stem cell memory CD4+ T cells from blood.

The DNA of the CDR3 is TGTGCCACCAGACTAGCGGGGGGCTATGAGCAGTTCTTC. Protein sequence: CATRLAGGYEQFF. V and J are TRBV27 and TRBJ2-1; 13 bases align to TRBD2. The J segment lost 8 bases and the V segment lost 10 bases, leaving 5 bases of the junction unmatched. This CDR3 is built from 13 residues. CDR1 and CDR2 from the germline V gene are MNHEY and SMNVEV (reference sequence).